One TCR beta chain is described in this entry. Its antigen is undetermined. PCR employed 60 Vbeta and 13 Jbeta primers. Clones were sequenced by immunoSEQ multiplex PCR, and TCRdb holds only the in-frame ones, with some missing. The data contain about 140,000 clones, roughly 75% of them singletons. The data originate from a study of cytomegalovirus exposure and HLA in healthy donors. Findings and limits, study-wide: After further analysis at a later stage, roughly 16,000 TCR beta sequences were associated with HLA alleles at 0.05 false discovery rate. A later analysis linked a missense variant in DCLRE1C to the trimming of TCR beta V and J genes. For most TCR beta V segments, an earlier analysis put the productive rate at about 90% or about 30% of the time. 87-base-pair reads could not separate some V segments, including TRBV6-2 and TRBV6-3.

Germline-derived CDR1 and CDR2 are SEHNR and FQNEAQ (reference sequence). This CDR3 spans 12 amino acids. V lost 5 bases and J 3 bases, leaving 7 bases between the germline ends. Sequencing used PBMCs. The gene calls are TRBV7-9 and TRBJ1-1; D uncertain. The sequence came from a man younger than 45 in good health. The CDR3 loop is CASSSKYTEAFF. CDR3 sequence (DNA): TGTGCCAGCAGCAGCAAATACACTGAAGCTTTCTTT.